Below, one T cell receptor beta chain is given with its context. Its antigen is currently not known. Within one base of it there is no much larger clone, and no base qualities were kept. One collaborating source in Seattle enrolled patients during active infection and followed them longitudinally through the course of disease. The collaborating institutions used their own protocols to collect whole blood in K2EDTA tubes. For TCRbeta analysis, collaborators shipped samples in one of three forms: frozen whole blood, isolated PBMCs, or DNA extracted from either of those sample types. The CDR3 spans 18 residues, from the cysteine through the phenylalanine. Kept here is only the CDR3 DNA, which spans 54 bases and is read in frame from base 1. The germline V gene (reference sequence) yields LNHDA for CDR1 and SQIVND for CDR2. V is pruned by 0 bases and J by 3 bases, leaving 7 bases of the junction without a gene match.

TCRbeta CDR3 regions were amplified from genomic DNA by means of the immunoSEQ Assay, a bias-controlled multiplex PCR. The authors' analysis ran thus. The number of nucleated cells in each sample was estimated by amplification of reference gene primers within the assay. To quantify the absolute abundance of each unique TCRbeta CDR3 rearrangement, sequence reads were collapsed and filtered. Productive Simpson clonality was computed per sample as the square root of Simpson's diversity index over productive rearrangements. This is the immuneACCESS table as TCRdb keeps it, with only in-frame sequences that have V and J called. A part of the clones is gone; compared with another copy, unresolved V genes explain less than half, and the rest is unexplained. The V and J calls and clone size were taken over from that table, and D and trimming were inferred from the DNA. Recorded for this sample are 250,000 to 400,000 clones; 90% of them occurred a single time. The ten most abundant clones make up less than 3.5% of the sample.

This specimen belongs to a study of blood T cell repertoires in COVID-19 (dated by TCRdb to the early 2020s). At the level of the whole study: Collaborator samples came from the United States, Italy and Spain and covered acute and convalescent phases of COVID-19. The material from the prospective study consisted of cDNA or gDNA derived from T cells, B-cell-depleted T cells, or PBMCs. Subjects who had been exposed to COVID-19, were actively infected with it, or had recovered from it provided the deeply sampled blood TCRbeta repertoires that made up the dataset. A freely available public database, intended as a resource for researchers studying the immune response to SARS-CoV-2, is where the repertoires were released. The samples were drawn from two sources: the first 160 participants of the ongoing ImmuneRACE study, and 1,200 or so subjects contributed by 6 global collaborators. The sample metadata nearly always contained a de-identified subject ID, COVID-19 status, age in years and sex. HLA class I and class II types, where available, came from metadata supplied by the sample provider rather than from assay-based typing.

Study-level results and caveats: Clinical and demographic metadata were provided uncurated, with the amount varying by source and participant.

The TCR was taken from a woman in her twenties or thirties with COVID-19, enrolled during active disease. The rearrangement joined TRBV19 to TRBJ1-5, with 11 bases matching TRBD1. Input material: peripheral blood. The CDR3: CASSIDGGTGGINQPQHF. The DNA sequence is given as TGTGCCAGTAGTATAGACGGCGGGACAGGGGGAATCAATCAGCCCCAGCATTTT.